This T cell receptor beta chain was observed in a study of CD8+CD57+ T cells in acquired aplastic anemia. Overall study results and limits: Overlapping CD8+ CDR3 repertoires of patients and controls contained approximately 28 shared sequences.

This clonotype was recorded at least ten times. Its antigen is still unknown. The study profiled TCR beta VDJ and CDR3 using genomic DNA as template. TCRdb redid the calling of the reads with MiXCR, one entry per CDR3 protein. The table includes about 180,000 distinct CDR3 sequences, 45% to 60% detected once. Patients selected for sequencing had displayed CD8+CD57+ cell expansion by flow cytometry. Severe acquired aplastic anemia was present in all patients. No patient had been given any therapy when blood was sampled. This sequence was found in a human donor with aplastic anemia. Sequencing input: sorted CD4+, CD8+, or CD8+CD57+ T cells (not recorded which) from PBMCs.

The chain's CDR3 is CASSLERDTLRKLFF. The CDR3 DNA reads TGTGCCAGCAGCCTCGAGCGGGACACCTTACGGAAACTGTTTTTT. This chain uses TRBV4-2 with TRBJ1-4, with D possibly matching TRBD1 (6 bases). The V gene lost 4 bases and the J gene lost 11 bases, with 20 bases spanning the gap. The CDR3 is 15 residues long. Germline-derived CDR1 and CDR2 are LGHNA and YNFKEQ.